The present entry profiles one T cell receptor beta chain with its context. The sample is drawn from a study of technical replicates of blood from a handful of donors. Trimming removed 0 bases at V and 1 base at J, with 9 bases between. Germline V lookup: CDR1 SGDLS, CDR2 YYNGEE. This CDR3 has 15 amino acids. This table comes from immunoSEQ multiplex PCR, and its TCRdb copy is limited to in-frame clones, with some not included. Altogether approximately 58,000 clones are present, approximately 86% being singletons, with the ten largest covering 5.1%. The clonotype comes from a human donor in good health. Some clones in this sample may be carry-over from other donors' samples. Sequenced sample: PBMCs. The gene calls are TRBV9 and TRBJ2-3, with D unresolved. The CDR3 loop is CASSVAVVGTDTQYF. The CDR3 nucleotides read TGTGCCAGCAGCGTAGCGGTCGTGGGCACAGATACGCAGTATTTT.